This T cell receptor beta chain was found in a study of blood T cells in healthy people across ages. This clonotype occurred many times. The CDR3 sequence is 14 residues long. The trim removed 3 bases at V and 3 bases at J, leaving 2 bases unmatched. The V gene's germline CDR1 is LGHNA and CDR2 YSLEER. Through a sample-barcoded 5' primer and a J-beta primer mix, a second PCR was run for roughly 7 to 11 cycles. TCRdb called the 5' RACE reads again in MiXCR, with one record for every CDR3 protein. The table records 1.5 million to 2 million distinct CDR3 sequences, 28% of them present only once. Sequenced: blood. This TCR was sampled from a woman between 25 and 40 years old in good health. V is TRBV4-3 and J is TRBJ2-7; TRBD1 matches 10 bases. CDR3 nucleotides: TGCGCCAGCAGCCAGGGACAGGGGTGCTACGAGCAGTACTTC. Translation gives CASSQGQGCYEQYF.